The source of this T cell receptor (beta chain) is a study of response to subunit inactivated influenza vaccine. Study-level results: The authors put forward the suggestion that each seasonal influenza vaccination may bring in only a limited number of new T cells.

As concerns this clonotype: As yet, its antigen is unknown.

CDR1 SGHTA and CDR2 FQGNSA come from the germline V gene. Deletions cut 5 bases from V and 0 bases from J, with 9 bases between. CDR3 size: 14 residues. TCRdb re-analysed the RT-PCR reads in MiXCR, keeping a single row per CDR3 protein. The table includes roughly 700,000 distinct CDR3 sequences, less than 20% detected once. This receptor was obtained from a man in his fifties or sixties who received an inactivated influenza vaccine. V is TRBV7-2 and J is TRBJ2-3; unclear D gene. The sequencing used PBMCs from blood, collected 11 to 12 days after vaccination. The CDR3 DNA follows: TGTGCCAGCAGCCGACTGGTTAGCACAGATACGCAGTATTTT. Translation gives CASSRLVSTDTQYF.